This TCR beta chain was retrieved from a study of shared clonotypes between healthy human individuals. Study findings and constraints: Naive subsets tended to show greater estimated richness than memory subsets. Few donors limited the genetic and exposure-history diversity represented.

With respect to this clone: The antigen remains undetermined.

Execution of the assay was at deep level. TCRdb keeps only in-frame clones here, not all; method: immunoSEQ multiplex PCR. The data contain 1.5 million to 2.5 million clones, around 96% of them singletons. Per germline, CDR1 PRHDT and CDR2 FYEKMQ (reference sequence). The CDR3 extends over 14 amino acids. After removal of 3 bases from V and 3 bases from J, the junction contained 3 bases not matched to a gene. Naive CD8 cells, CD45RO-negative and positively selected for CCR7, excluded terminally differentiated effector memory CD45RA+ cells. What was sequenced was naive CD8+ T cells sorted from blood. The clonotype was recovered from a man between 18 and 29 years old in good health. The chain has TRBV13 and TRBJ2-7; 9 positions match TRBD1. The CDR3 sequence: CASSFGQGIYEQYF. The DNA for the CDR3 is TGTGCCAGCAGCTTCGGACAGGGGATCTACGAGCAGTACTTC.